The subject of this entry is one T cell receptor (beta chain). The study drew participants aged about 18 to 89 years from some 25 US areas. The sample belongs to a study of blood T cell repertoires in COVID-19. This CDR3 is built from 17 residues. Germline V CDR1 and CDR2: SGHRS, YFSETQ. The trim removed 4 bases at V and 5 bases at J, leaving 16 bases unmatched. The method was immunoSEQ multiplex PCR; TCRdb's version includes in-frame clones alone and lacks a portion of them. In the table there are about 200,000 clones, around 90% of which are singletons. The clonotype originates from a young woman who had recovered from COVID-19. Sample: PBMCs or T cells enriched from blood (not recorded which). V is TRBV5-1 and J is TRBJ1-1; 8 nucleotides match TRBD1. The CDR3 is CASSIGPLGQGRTEAFF. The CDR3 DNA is TGCGCCAGCAGCATCGGACCTCTCGGACAGGGTCGGACTGAAGCTTTCTTT.